This T cell receptor beta chain derives from a study of blood T cell repertoires in COVID-19. Study summary: Acute and convalescent COVID-19 samples came from the United States, Italy and Spain.

Generated by immunoSEQ multiplex PCR, the TCRdb table keeps only in-frame clones and is missing some. The sample holds around 84,000 clones, about 73% seen once. The CDR3 is 15 amino acids. Trimming cost V 0 bases and J 3 bases; bases outside gene matches: 2. Per germline, CDR1 SGHRS and CDR2 YFSETQ. Sequences were obtained from peripheral blood. The clonotype comes from a man between 60 and 75 years old with COVID-19, enrolled during active disease. The J gene is TRBJ2-3, the V gene TRBV5-1; 9 nucleotides match TRBD1. The CDR3 sequence is CASSLEGTGTDTQYF. The CDR3 nucleotides are TGCGCCAGCAGCTTGGAAGGGACAGGGACAGATACGCAGTATTTT.